The 9 T cell receptor beta chains given below trace back to one sample, sequenced in a study of beta chain features in type 1 diabetes. Study findings and constraints: Shorter TCRB CDR3s, moderately but significantly so, were found in Type 1 diabetes patients in all four CD4+ subsets.

Antigen specificity for these receptors is unknown. TCRB transcripts that were expressed got sequenced, as all of the isolated RNA had been reverse transcribed. Sequencing used immunoSEQ multiplex PCR; TCRdb keeps in-frame clones, though not all of them. The sample has 200,000 to 300,000 clones, about 20% seen once. The sample comprised naive CD4+ T cells from blood. All receptors come from a woman between 40 and 50 years old with type 1 diabetes.

The chain carries TRBV6-6 and TRBJ2-3; 10 nucleotides agree with TRBD2. This CDR3 is 16 amino acids long. The germline V gene encodes CDR1 MNHNY and CDR2 SVGAGI (reference sequence). With 0 bases clipped from V and 6 bases from J, the junction kept 6 bases outside the gene matches. The CDR3 region is CASSYSVPGLADTQYF. The CDR3 DNA follows: TGTGCCAGCAGTTACTCCGTCCCGGGACTAGCGGATACGCAGTATTTT.

This clone was detected a few times. Here the CDR3 reads CASSLAHTNGYTF. The CDR3 nucleotides are TGTGCCAGCAGCTTAGCGCACACGAATGGCTACACCTTC. The chain couples TRBV7-2 to TRBJ1-2; no definite D call. Trimming cost V 0 bases and J 6 bases, with 8 bases left between them. Germline loops: CDR1 SGHTA, CDR2 FQGNSA. There are 13 residues in the CDR3.

The chain has TRBV30 and TRBJ2-5, with a possible D match to TRBD1 (5 bases). The CDR3 extends over 11 amino acids. The V gene lost 7 bases and the J gene lost 5 bases, with 11 bases spanning the gap. Germline lookup yields CDR1 GTSNPN and CDR2 SVGIG (reference sequence). CDR3 in DNA: TGTGCCTTAGGGGTTTCTGAGACCCAGTACTTC. This translates into CALGVSETQYF.

A few counts support this clone. V is TRBV15 and J is TRBJ2-7; 7 bases line up with TRBD2. Germline V gene data show CDR1 as LNHNV and CDR2 as YYDKDF (reference sequence). V dropped 3 bases and J dropped 0; count of bases not matched to a gene: 5. CDR3 length equals 15 residues. In DNA form, the CDR3 reads TGTGCCACCAGCAGTAGGACGGGGGGCTCCTACGAGCAGTACTTC. As protein: CATSSRTGGSYEQYF.

A word on this clone: Other DNA sequences within the sample encode an identical CDR3. This chain joins TRBV6-5 and TRBJ1-5; D remains ambiguous. Per germline, CDR1 MNHEY and CDR2 SVGAGI. The V gene lost 0 bases and the J gene lost 4 bases, with 7 bases spanning the gap. The CDR3 runs to 14 residues. The CDR3 DNA sequence: TGTGCCAGCAGTTACTCGAGGTGGAATCAGCCCCAGCATTTT. Its translation is CASSYSRWNQPQHF.

This clone appeared a few times. The J gene is TRBJ2-2, the V gene TRBV5-1; tentatively, D is TRBD2 (6 bases). The CDR3 is 15 amino acids. Germline CDR1 and CDR2: SGHRS and YFSETQ. Trimming left V 4 bases short and J 4 bases short, with 14 bases between. The CDR3 sequence is CASSATGLITGELFF. CDR3 in DNA: TGCGCCAGCAGCGCTACAGGACTAATCACCGGGGAGCTGTTTTTT.

This clone was recorded a few times. Here the CDR3 reads CASILSGRGETQYF. CDR3 nucleotide sequence: TGTGCCAGCATCCTTAGCGGGAGGGGAGAGACCCAGTACTTC. The chain is built from TRBV7-9 and TRBJ2-5; 11 nucleotides match TRBD2. CDR3 size: 14 residues. Trimming cost V 7 bases and J 4 bases; bases outside gene matches: 5. CDR1 is SEHNR and CDR2 is FQNEAQ in the germline V gene (reference sequence).

This clone was counted a few times. V gene TRBV6-6 combines with J gene TRBJ1-1; TRBD1 might be the D (5 bases). Looked up from germline, CDR1 is MNHNY and CDR2 is SVGAGI (reference sequence). The length of the CDR3 is 13 residues. The CDR3 reads CAISGGEFAEAFF. In DNA, the CDR3 is TGTGCGATTAGCGGGGGGGAGTTCGCTGAAGCTTTCTTT.

The table lists this clone with a count of one. The chain's CDR3 is CASSGQAGQGPTSTDTQYF. The CDR3 DNA reads as TGTGCCAGCAGCGGCCAGGCAGGACAGGGACCTACTAGCACAGATACGCAGTATTTT. V gene TRBV7-3 combines with J gene TRBJ2-3, with TRBD1 identical over 8 bases. Germline CDR1 reads SGHTA; CDR2 reads FQGTGA. Trimming took 5 bases from V and 0 from J; bases not matched to a gene: 16. This CDR3 has 19 residues. Full variable domain (rest looked up from reference TRBV7-3 and TRBJ2-3): GAGVSQTPSNKVTEKGKYVELRCDPISGHTALYWYRQSLGQGPEFLIYFQGTGAADDSGLPNDRFFAVRPEGSVSTLKIQRTERGDSAVYLCASSGQAGQGPTSTDTQYFGPGTRLTVL.